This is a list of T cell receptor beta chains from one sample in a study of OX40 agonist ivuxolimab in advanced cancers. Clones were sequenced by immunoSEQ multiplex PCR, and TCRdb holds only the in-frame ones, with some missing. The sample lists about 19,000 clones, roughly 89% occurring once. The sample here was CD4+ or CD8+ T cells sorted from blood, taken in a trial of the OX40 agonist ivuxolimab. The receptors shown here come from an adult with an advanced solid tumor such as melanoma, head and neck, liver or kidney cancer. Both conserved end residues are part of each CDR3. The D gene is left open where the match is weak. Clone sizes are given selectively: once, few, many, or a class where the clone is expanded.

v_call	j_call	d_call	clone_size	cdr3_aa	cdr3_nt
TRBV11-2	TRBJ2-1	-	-	CASSLGASSYNEQFF	TGTGCCAGCAGCTTAGGGGCTAGCTCCTACAATGAGCAGTTCTTC
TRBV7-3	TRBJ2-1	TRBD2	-	CASSLSGSSYNEQFF	TGTGCCAGCAGCTTAAGCGGGAGCTCCTACAATGAGCAGTTCTTC
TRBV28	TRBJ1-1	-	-	CASSLGGYYTEAFF	TGTGCCAGCAGTTTAGGGGGATACTACACTGAAGCTTTCTTT
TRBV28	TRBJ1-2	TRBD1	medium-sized	CASSSTGQGGTYGYTF	TGTGCCAGCAGTTCAACCGGACAGGGAGGAACCTATGGCTACACCTTC
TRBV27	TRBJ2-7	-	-	CASRGAESYEQYF	TGTGCCAGCAGGGGGGCAGAATCCTACGAGCAGTACTTC
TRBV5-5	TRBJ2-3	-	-	CASSLGRTDTQYF	TGTGCCAGCAGCTTGGGCCGCACAGATACGCAGTATTTT
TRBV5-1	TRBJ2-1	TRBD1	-	CASSWTGFNEQFF	TGCGCCAGCAGCTGGACAGGGTTCAATGAGCAGTTCTTC
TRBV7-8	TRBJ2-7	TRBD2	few	CASSTGLAGLSSYEQYF	TGTGCCAGCAGCACGGGACTAGCGGGACTGAGCTCCTACGAGCAGTACTTC
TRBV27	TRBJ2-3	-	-	CASRYGGTQYF	TGTGCCAGCAGATATGGCGGTACGCAGTATTTT
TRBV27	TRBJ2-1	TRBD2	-	CASSLYSGSWDEQFF	TGTGCCAGCAGTTTATATAGCGGGAGCTGGGATGAGCAGTTCTTC
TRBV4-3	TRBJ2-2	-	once	CASSQEMAKAEITGELFF	TGCGCCAGCAGCCAAGAGATGGCAAAAGCGGAGATCACCGGGGAGCTGTTTTTT
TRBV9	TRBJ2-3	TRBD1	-	CASSVGNDRGPGTQYF	TGTGCCAGCAGCGTAGGGAACGACAGGGGGCCGGGGACGCAGTATTTT
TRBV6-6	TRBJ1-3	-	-	CASRRQPGNTIYF	TGTGCCAGCAGGAGACAACCCGGAAACACCATATATTTT
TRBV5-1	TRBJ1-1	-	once	CASSLQGLAFF	TGCGCCAGCAGCTTGCAGGGGCTAGCTTTCTTT
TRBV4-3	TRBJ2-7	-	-	CASSQAVAATYEQYF	TGCGCCAGCAGCCAAGCTGTAGCGGCGACCTACGAGCAGTACTTC
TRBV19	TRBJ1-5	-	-	CASSIGAYSNQPQHF	TGTGCCAGTAGTATTGGGGCCTATAGCAATCAGCCCCAGCATTTT
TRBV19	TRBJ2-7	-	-	CASSWRTDGYEQYF	TGTGCCAGTAGTTGGCGCACCGACGGGTACGAGCAGTACTTC
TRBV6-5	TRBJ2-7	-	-	CASSPPSGYEQYF	TGTGCCAGCAGCCCACCCAGCGGGTACGAGCAGTACTTC
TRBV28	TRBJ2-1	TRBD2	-	CAGSPRLAGDEQFF	TGTGCCGGCAGCCCTAGACTAGCGGGAGATGAGCAGTTCTTC
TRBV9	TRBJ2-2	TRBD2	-	CASRSGTNTGELFF	TGTGCCAGCAGGAGCGGGACGAACACCGGGGAGCTGTTTTTT
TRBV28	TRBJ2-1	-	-	CASSLGLSYNEQFF	TGTGCCAGCAGTTTAGGTCTTTCCTACAATGAGCAGTTCTTC
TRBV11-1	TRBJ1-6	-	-	CASSRTGNNSPLHF	TGTGCCAGCAGTCGAACTGGAAATAATTCACCCCTCCACTTT
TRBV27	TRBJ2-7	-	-	CASSLTSLVVEQYF	TGTGCCAGCAGTTTAACATCCTTAGTTGTCGAGCAGTACTTC
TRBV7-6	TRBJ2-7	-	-	CASSIGTYYEQYF	TGTGCCAGCAGCATAGGGACGTACTACGAGCAGTACTTC
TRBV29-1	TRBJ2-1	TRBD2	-	CSDAGGNEQFF	TGCAGCGATGCGGGGGGTAATGAGCAGTTCTTC
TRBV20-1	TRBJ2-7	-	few	CSARAYEQYF	TGCAGTGCTAGAGCCTACGAGCAGTACTTC
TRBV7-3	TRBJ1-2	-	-	CASSAGDGYGYTF	TGTGCCAGCAGCGCCGGAGACGGCTATGGCTACACCTTC
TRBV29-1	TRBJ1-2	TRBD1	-	CSVDRGDYGYTF	TGCAGCGTGGACAGGGGAGACTATGGCTACACCTTC
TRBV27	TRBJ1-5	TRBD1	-	CASSSSGTGRQPQHF	TGTGCCAGCAGTTCCTCCGGGACAGGGAGGCAGCCCCAGCATTTT
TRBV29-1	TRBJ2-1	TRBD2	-	CRGGTMNGNEQFF	TGCAGGGGAGGGACGATGAATGGGAATGAGCAGTTCTTC
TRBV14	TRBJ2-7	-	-	CASSHPLSFEQYF	TGTGCCAGCAGCCATCCCCTCTCCTTCGAGCAGTACTTC
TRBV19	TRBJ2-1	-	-	CASLLGNEQFF	TGTGCCAGTCTACTGGGGAATGAGCAGTTCTTC
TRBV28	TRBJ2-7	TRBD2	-	CASSPGLAGAYEQYF	TGTGCCAGCAGTCCGGGACTAGCGGGAGCCTACGAGCAGTACTTC
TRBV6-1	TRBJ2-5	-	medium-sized	CASSEMSGTETQYF	TGTGCCAGCAGTGAAATGTCCGGGACAGAGACCCAGTACTTC
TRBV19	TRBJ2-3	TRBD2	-	CASSHGLAGTTDTQYF	TGTGCCAGTAGTCACGGACTAGCGGGAACCACAGATACGCAGTATTTT
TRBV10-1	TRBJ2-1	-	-	CASSIFDEQFF	TGCGCCAGCAGTATTTTCGATGAGCAGTTCTTC
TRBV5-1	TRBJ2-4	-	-	CASSLYPEGDIQYF	TGCGCCAGCAGCTTGTACCCCGAAGGGGACATTCAGTACTTC
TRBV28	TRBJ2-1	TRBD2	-	CASSLSSGTSYNEQFF	TGTGCCAGCAGTTTATCTAGCGGGACGTCCTACAATGAGCAGTTCTTC
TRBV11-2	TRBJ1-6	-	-	CASSLEVVTAVSLHF	TGTGCCAGCAGCTTAGAAGTAGTGACGGCCGTATCCCTCCACTTT
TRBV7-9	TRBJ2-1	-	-	CASSSVLASHNEQFF	TGTGCCAGCAGCTCCGTACTGGCGTCCCACAATGAGCAGTTCTTC
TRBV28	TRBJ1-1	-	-	CASSLGNTEAFF	TGTGCCAGCAGTTTGGGGAACACTGAAGCTTTCTTT
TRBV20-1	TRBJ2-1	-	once	CSAIANEQFF	TGCAGTGCTATAGCGAATGAGCAGTTCTTC
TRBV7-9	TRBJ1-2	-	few	CASSLSPGGADGYTF	TGTGCCAGCAGCTTATCTCCGGGGGGCGCAGATGGCTACACCTTC
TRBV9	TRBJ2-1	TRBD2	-	CASSSSGTSINEQFF	TGTGCCAGCAGCTCCTCCGGGACTAGCATAAATGAGCAGTTCTTC
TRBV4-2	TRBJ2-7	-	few	CASSQGSASSYEQYF	TGTGCCAGCAGCCAAGGATCAGCCAGCTCCTACGAGCAGTACTTC
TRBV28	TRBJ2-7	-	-	CASRVRGTYEQYF	TGTGCCAGCAGGGTACGTGGCACCTACGAGCAGTACTTC
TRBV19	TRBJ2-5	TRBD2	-	CASSSSGRAGETQYF	TGTGCCAGTAGTTCTAGCGGGAGGGCCGGGGAGACCCAGTACTTC
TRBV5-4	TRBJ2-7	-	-	CASSSGQKPYEQYF	TGTGCCAGCAGCTCAGGTCAGAAACCCTACGAGCAGTACTTC
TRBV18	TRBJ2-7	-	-	CASSPLPGIGPYEQYF	TGTGCCAGCTCACCTTTACCGGGCATCGGACCCTACGAGCAGTACTTC
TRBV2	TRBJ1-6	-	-	CASRVDSPLHF	TGTGCCAGCAGGGTTGACTCACCCCTCCACTTT
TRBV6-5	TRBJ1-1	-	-	CASSYPQGGRAFF	TGTGCCAGCAGTTACCCCCAAGGAGGGAGGGCTTTCTTT
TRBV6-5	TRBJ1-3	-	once	CASSYSGSSGNTIYF	TGTGCCAGCAGTTACTCGGGCAGCTCTGGAAACACCATATATTTT
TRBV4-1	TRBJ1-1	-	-	CASSQGSEVSWTEAFF	TGCGCCAGCAGCCAAGGAAGTGAGGTTTCATGGACTGAAGCTTTCTTT